The rows below give T cell receptor beta chains drawn from one sample of a study of blood T cell repertoires in COVID-19. Sequencing was performed with immunoSEQ multiplex PCR; in TCRdb, only in-frame clones are kept and a portion is missing. Of about 140,000 clones in the sample, 80% were seen once. Sequencing was done on a sample of peripheral blood. The source of these receptors is an older man who had recovered from COVID-19. CDR3s include the opening cysteine and the closing phenylalanine or tryptophan. Fields, in order: CDR3 length, V gene, J gene, clone size, D gene, CDR3 protein, CDR3 DNA. D genes are given only for firm matches. The size entry is marked missing in some rows and otherwise reads once, few, many or a size class.

len: 14; v_gene: TRBV19; j_gene: TRBJ2-7; abundance: NA; d_gene: NA; CDR3aa: CASSTPGMTYEQYF; CDR3nt: TGTGCCAGTAGTACTCCAGGGATGACCTACGAGCAGTACTTC
len: 15; v_gene: TRBV4-1; j_gene: TRBJ2-7; abundance: NA; d_gene: NA; CDR3aa: CASSQEEWEVYEQYF; CDR3nt: TGCGCCAGCAGCCAAGAAGAATGGGAGGTCTACGAGCAGTACTTC
len: 14; v_gene: TRBV5-1; j_gene: TRBJ2-7; abundance: once; d_gene: NA; CDR3aa: CASSPNTGPYEQYF; CDR3nt: TGCGCCAGCAGCCCTAATACAGGACCCTACGAGCAGTACTTC
len: 15; v_gene: TRBV6-1; j_gene: TRBJ1-1; abundance: NA; d_gene: NA; CDR3aa: CASSEVGGGHTEAFF; CDR3nt: TGTGCCAGCAGTGAAGTGGGAGGGGGACACACTGAAGCTTTCTTT
len: 14; v_gene: TRBV11-2; j_gene: TRBJ2-1; abundance: once; d_gene: TRBD2; CDR3aa: CASSLEGGPFEQFF; CDR3nt: TGTGCCAGCAGCCTAGAGGGAGGGCCTTTTGAGCAGTTCTTC
len: 14; v_gene: TRBV5-4; j_gene: TRBJ1-2; abundance: NA; d_gene: NA; CDR3aa: CASSLPGVNYGYTF; CDR3nt: TGTGCCAGCAGCTTGCCAGGGGTCAACTATGGCTACACCTTC
len: 16; v_gene: TRBV15; j_gene: TRBJ2-1; abundance: once; d_gene: NA; CDR3aa: CATSRGDSSSYNEQFF; CDR3nt: TGTGCCACCAGCAGAGGTGATTCTAGCTCCTACAATGAGCAGTTCTTC
len: 15; v_gene: TRBV10-2; j_gene: TRBJ2-1; abundance: NA; d_gene: TRBD2; CDR3aa: CASSELAGSVPEQFF; CDR3nt: TGCGCCAGCAGTGAACTAGCGGGTTCCGTTCCTGAGCAGTTCTTC
len: 17; v_gene: TRBV7-8; j_gene: TRBJ2-1; abundance: few; d_gene: TRBD1; CDR3aa: CASSFPRTGVDHNEQFF; CDR3nt: TGTGCCAGCAGCTTTCCACGAACAGGGGTAGATCACAATGAGCAGTTCTTC
len: 13; v_gene: TRBV5-1; j_gene: TRBJ2-3; abundance: NA; d_gene: NA; CDR3aa: CASSLLGPGTQYF; CDR3nt: TGCGCCAGCAGCTTGCTGGGCCCAGGTACGCAGTATTTT
len: 15; v_gene: TRBV6-5; j_gene: TRBJ1-5; abundance: NA; d_gene: TRBD1; CDR3aa: CASSPGQYSNQPQHF; CDR3nt: TGTGCCAGCAGCCCGGGACAGTATAGCAATCAGCCCCAGCATTTT
len: 13; v_gene: TRBV18; j_gene: TRBJ2-7; abundance: few; d_gene: TRBD1; CDR3aa: CASSTGQGNEQYF; CDR3nt: TGTGCCAGCTCAACGGGACAGGGCAACGAGCAGTACTTC
len: 19; v_gene: TRBV7-2; j_gene: TRBJ1-3; abundance: NA; d_gene: NA; CDR3aa: CASSSTKHMKGSSGNTIYF; CDR3nt: TGTGCCAGCAGCTCAACCAAACATATGAAGGGGTCGTCTGGAAACACCATATATTTT
len: 15; v_gene: TRBV7-2; j_gene: TRBJ1-6; abundance: NA; d_gene: TRBD1; CDR3aa: CASSFPGQGNSPLHF; CDR3nt: TGTGCCAGCAGCTTCCCGGGACAGGGGAACTCACCCCTCCACTTT
len: 15; v_gene: TRBV29-1; j_gene: TRBJ2-2; abundance: NA; d_gene: NA; CDR3aa: CSAPGSGSNTGELFF; CDR3nt: TGCAGCGCCCCGGGGAGTGGGAGTAACACCGGGGAGCTGTTTTTT
len: 16; v_gene: TRBV11-2; j_gene: TRBJ2-3; abundance: few; d_gene: TRBD2; CDR3aa: CASGWRASGSFDTQYF; CDR3nt: TGTGCCAGCGGCTGGCGTGCTAGCGGGAGTTTTGATACGCAGTATTTT
len: 14; v_gene: TRBV6-5; j_gene: TRBJ2-7; abundance: NA; d_gene: NA; CDR3aa: CASSYGLVTYEQYF; CDR3nt: TGTGCCAGCAGTTACGGCTTGGTTACCTACGAGCAGTACTTC
len: 14; v_gene: TRBV2; j_gene: TRBJ2-5; abundance: NA; d_gene: NA; CDR3aa: CAISPAEGRGTQYF; CDR3nt: TGTGCCATCTCTCCAGCGGAGGGCCGTGGGACCCAGTACTTC
len: 20; v_gene: TRBV5-1; j_gene: TRBJ2-3; abundance: NA; d_gene: TRBD1; CDR3aa: CASGPRTGVLREVSTDTQYF; CDR3nt: TGCGCCAGCGGCCCCCGGACAGGGGTCCTTAGGGAGGTCAGCACAGATACGCAGTATTTT
len: 15; v_gene: TRBV6-5; j_gene: TRBJ2-1; abundance: NA; d_gene: TRBD1; CDR3aa: CASSSRTGIDNEQFF; CDR3nt: TGTGCCAGCAGTTCCAGGACAGGGATTGACAATGAGCAGTTCTTC
len: 13; v_gene: TRBV12-3/TRBV12-4; j_gene: TRBJ2-1; abundance: NA; d_gene: NA; CDR3aa: CASSLGRVPEQFF; CDR3nt: TGTGCCAGCAGTTTAGGCAGGGTCCCTGAGCAGTTCTTC
len: 13; v_gene: TRBV27; j_gene: TRBJ2-7; abundance: NA; d_gene: NA; CDR3aa: CASSLAIAYEQYF; CDR3nt: TGTGCCAGCAGTTTAGCAATAGCCTACGAGCAGTACTTC
len: 16; v_gene: TRBV6-5; j_gene: TRBJ2-3; abundance: NA; d_gene: TRBD1; CDR3aa: CASSSIGTGGVDTQYF; CDR3nt: TGTGCCAGCAGTTCCATCGGGACAGGGGGGGTAGATACGCAGTATTTT
len: 15; v_gene: TRBV9; j_gene: TRBJ2-5; abundance: few; d_gene: NA; CDR3aa: CASSVSGGLGETQYF; CDR3nt: TGTGCCAGCAGCGTATCCGGCGGTTTGGGAGAGACCCAGTACTTC
len: 16; v_gene: TRBV24-1; j_gene: TRBJ2-3; abundance: NA; d_gene: NA; CDR3aa: CATSPGGRGSTDTQYF; CDR3nt: TGTGCCACCTCCCCCGGGGGGCGAGGGAGCACAGATACGCAGTATTTT
len: 14; v_gene: TRBV27; j_gene: TRBJ2-3; abundance: NA; d_gene: TRBD2; CDR3aa: CASAKRESTDTQYF; CDR3nt: TGTGCCAGCGCCAAGCGGGAGAGCACAGATACGCAGTATTTT
len: 15; v_gene: TRBV19; j_gene: TRBJ2-7; abundance: NA; d_gene: TRBD2; CDR3aa: CASSSGLAITYEQYF; CDR3nt: TGTGCCAGTAGTTCAGGACTAGCCATCACCTACGAGCAGTACTTC
len: 15; v_gene: TRBV6-5; j_gene: TRBJ1-1; abundance: NA; d_gene: NA; CDR3aa: CASSSRPRRGTEAFF; CDR3nt: TGTGCCAGCAGTTCAAGGCCCCGGAGGGGCACTGAAGCTTTCTTT
len: 15; v_gene: TRBV5-4; j_gene: TRBJ2-3; abundance: NA; d_gene: TRBD2; CDR3aa: CASKVGGRSTDTQYF; CDR3nt: TGTGCCAGCAAAGTGGGAGGGAGGAGCACAGATACGCAGTATTTT
len: 17; v_gene: TRBV18; j_gene: TRBJ1-6; abundance: NA; d_gene: NA; CDR3aa: CASSTLPVSSYNSPLHF; CDR3nt: TGTGCCAGCTCAACCCTACCTGTGAGCTCCTATAATTCACCCCTCCACTTT
len: 18; v_gene: TRBV3-1/TRBV3-2; j_gene: TRBJ2-1; abundance: NA; d_gene: TRBD2; CDR3aa: CASSQDRALAGVIYEQFF; CDR3nt: TGTGCCAGCAGCCAAGATCGGGCCCTAGCGGGAGTTATTTATGAGCAGTTCTTC
len: 14; v_gene: TRBV11-3; j_gene: TRBJ2-5; abundance: NA; d_gene: NA; CDR3aa: CASSLEWSGKTQYF; CDR3nt: TGTGCCAGCAGCTTAGAGTGGTCCGGGAAGACCCAGTACTTC
len: 15; v_gene: TRBV5-4; j_gene: TRBJ1-1; abundance: NA; d_gene: NA; CDR3aa: CASPSPGGRDTEAFF; CDR3nt: TGTGCCAGCCCCTCGCCGGGGGGGCGAGACACTGAAGCTTTCTTT
len: 15; v_gene: TRBV18; j_gene: TRBJ1-5; abundance: NA; d_gene: TRBD1; CDR3aa: CASSPGTGGNQPQHF; CDR3nt: TGTGCCAGCTCACCAGGGACAGGGGGGAATCAGCCCCAGCATTTT
len: 17; v_gene: TRBV18; j_gene: TRBJ2-3; abundance: once; d_gene: TRBD1; CDR3aa: CASSPSYRGQGADTQYF; CDR3nt: TGTGCCAGCTCACCGTCCTACAGGGGGCAAGGGGCAGATACGCAGTATTTT
len: 16; v_gene: TRBV6-2/TRBV6-3; j_gene: TRBJ2-7; abundance: NA; d_gene: NA; CDR3aa: CASSYRGRVGFYEQYF; CDR3nt: TGTGCCAGCAGTTACCGGGGTCGGGTCGGCTTCTACGAGCAGTACTTC